A selection of T cell receptor beta chains follows, all from one sample in a study of T cell responses to AZD1222 COVID-19 vaccine. The assay was immunoSEQ multiplex PCR, and TCRdb's table has in-frame clones only and misses some. Of 90,000 to 95,000 clones listed, roughly 93% are singletons. The sample here was peripheral blood, taken on day 0 of AZD1222 vaccination. All receptors come from an adult in good health. The CDR3 runs from the conserved cysteine through the conserved F or W. A D gene is named only where the DNA matches it firmly. The size of a clone is reported for some rows only, either as once, few or many, or as a class for expanded clones.

CASSYSFGTGSTEAFF	TGTGCCAGCAGTTACTCCTTTGGGACAGGGTCCACTGAAGCTTTCTTT	TRBJ1-1	TRBV6-5	TRBD1	-
CASSQEGRTEAFF	TGTGCCAGCAGCCAGGAGGGAAGAACTGAAGCTTTCTTT	TRBJ1-1	TRBV3-1/TRBV3-2	-	-
CATGTAGNSPLHF	TGTGCCACCGGGACGGCGGGTAATTCACCCCTCCACTTT	TRBJ1-6	TRBV28	-	-
CASSQPQTGGGETQYF	TGTGCCAGCAGCCAACCTCAAACAGGGGGAGGAGAGACCCAGTACTTC	TRBJ2-5	TRBV3-1/TRBV3-2	TRBD1	-
CASSEGGGHQPQHF	TGTGCCAGCAGTGAAGGAGGGGGACATCAGCCCCAGCATTTT	TRBJ1-5	TRBV6-1	-	-
CASGFTGGDHTEAFF	TGTGCTAGTGGTTTTACGGGGGGGGACCACACTGAAGCTTTCTTT	TRBJ1-1	TRBV12-5	-	-
CASSLQVLFTDTQYF	TGCGCCAGCAGCCTGCAGGTCCTCTTCACAGATACGCAGTATTTT	TRBJ2-3	TRBV5-1	-	once
CASSQVRSGDQPQHF	TGTGCCAGCAGCCAAGTAAGGTCAGGGGATCAGCCCCAGCATTTT	TRBJ1-5	TRBV4-2	-	-
CASSYQALQPQHF	TGTGCCAGCAGTTACCAGGCTCTTCAGCCCCAGCATTTT	TRBJ1-5	TRBV12-3/TRBV12-4	-	-
CAISERLGGGAGDTQYF	TGTGCCATCAGTGAAAGGCTCGGCGGGGGGGCCGGAGATACGCAGTATTTT	TRBJ2-3	TRBV10-3	TRBD2	-
CASSLERNTEAFF	TGTGCCAGCAGTTTAGAACGGAACACTGAAGCTTTCTTT	TRBJ1-1	TRBV27	-	few
CASSQGDTLRGSTDTQYF	TGTGCCAGCAGCCAAGGCGACACTCTGCGGGGGAGCACAGATACGCAGTATTTT	TRBJ2-3	TRBV4-2	TRBD2	few
CASSLLYRGTDTQYF	TGTGCCAGCAGCTTACTGTACAGGGGAACAGATACGCAGTATTTT	TRBJ2-3	TRBV7-2	TRBD1	-
CASSQRVGGETQYF	TGTGCCAGCAGCCAACGGGTCGGTGGAGAGACCCAGTACTTC	TRBJ2-5	TRBV14	-	-
CASSLKESYNSPLHF	TGTGCCAGCAGTTTGAAGGAGTCCTATAATTCACCCCTCCACTTT	TRBJ1-6	TRBV27	-	-
CASSKGRGPGANVLTF	TGTGCCAGTAGTAAAGGCAGGGGGCCTGGGGCCAACGTCCTGACTTTC	TRBJ2-6	TRBV19	TRBD1	-
CASSSLGPGEQFF	TGTGCCAGCAGTTCCCTAGGGCCGGGTGAGCAGTTCTTC	TRBJ2-1	TRBV28	-	few
CASSQATTYNEQFF	TGTGCCAGCAGCCAAGCCACCACCTACAATGAGCAGTTCTTC	TRBJ2-1	TRBV14	-	-
CASNERPSSYEQYF	TGTGCCAGTAATGAGAGGCCGAGCTCCTACGAGCAGTACTTC	TRBJ2-7	TRBV19	-	-
CASSVDLDYGYTF	TGTGCCAGCAGCGTCGACTTGGACTATGGCTACACCTTC	TRBJ1-2	TRBV7-2	-	-
CAWAGQGQSGYTF	TGTGCCTGGGCCGGACAGGGACAGTCAGGCTACACCTTC	TRBJ1-2	TRBV30	TRBD1	-
CASSPSGGQPQHF	TGTGCCAGCAGTCCGAGCGGGGGACAGCCCCAGCATTTT	TRBJ1-5	TRBV7-9	-	-
CASSSPAYEYGYTF	TGTGCCAGCAGCTCCCCAGCTTATGAGTACGGCTACACCTTC	TRBJ1-2	TRBV5-5	-	-
CASSQGAYFYGYTF	TGTGCCAGCAGCCAAGGGGCCTATTTCTATGGCTACACCTTC	TRBJ1-2	TRBV3-1/TRBV3-2	-	-
CGRAGRLHSYNEQFF	TGTGGCCGCGCCGGACGCCTTCACTCCTACAATGAGCAGTTCTTC	TRBJ2-1	TRBV21-1	-	-
CASSLSQANQPQHF	TGTGCCAGCAGCCTCTCCCAGGCTAATCAGCCCCAGCATTTT	TRBJ1-5	TRBV7-2	-	-
CASGTYQETQYF	TGTGCCAGTGGGACATATCAAGAGACCCAGTACTTC	TRBJ2-5	TRBV6-5	-	-
CASSSGENYGYTF	TGTGCCAGCAGTTCTGGAGAGAACTATGGCTACACCTTC	TRBJ1-2	TRBV12-3/TRBV12-4	-	-
CATRSRDRGLSEQYF	TGTGCCACCAGGTCCCGGGACAGGGGGCTGAGCGAGCAGTACTTC	TRBJ2-7	TRBV24-1	TRBD1	-
CASSLGTVTNQPQHF	TGTGCCAGCAGTCTCGGGACGGTAACAAATCAGCCCCAGCATTTT	TRBJ1-5	TRBV7-2	-	once
CASSLHRLSYEQYF	TGTGCCAGCAGTTTACACAGATTATCCTACGAGCAGTACTTC	TRBJ2-7	TRBV27	-	-
CASSLSQPHEQYF	TGTGCCAGCAGTTTAAGTCAGCCCCACGAGCAGTACTTC	TRBJ2-7	TRBV28	-	once
CASSLTGGWKFF	TGTGCCAGCAGCCTAACAGGGGGCTGGAAGTTCTTC	TRBJ2-1	TRBV7-2	TRBD1	-
CASSLAYPPTTSYF	TGTGCTAGCAGCTTAGCATATCCGCCTACGACTTCTTACTTC	TRBJ2-5	TRBV7-7	-	-
CASSRGEYEQYF	TGTGCCAGCAGCCGAGGGGAGTACGAGCAGTACTTC	TRBJ2-7	TRBV3-1/TRBV3-2	-	-
CASSPRGTGVNNEQFF	TGTGCCAGCAGTCCCCGAGGGACAGGGGTGAACAATGAGCAGTTCTTC	TRBJ2-1	TRBV6-2/TRBV6-3	TRBD1	-
CASSSGQFLFF	TGTGCCAGCAGTTCAGGGCAGTTTCTGTTTTTT	TRBJ1-4	TRBV27	-	-
CASSRPGTGNTEAFF	TGTGCCAGCAGCCGTCCCGGGACAGGGAACACTGAAGCTTTCTTT	TRBJ1-1	TRBV7-9	TRBD1	-
CASSYPGIGAATEAFF	TGTGCCAGCAGTTACCCCGGGATAGGGGCGGCCACTGAAGCTTTCTTT	TRBJ1-1	TRBV6-5	-	-
CASSLRQINEKLFF	TGTGCCAGCAGCTTAAGACAGATTAATGAAAAACTGTTTTTT	TRBJ1-4	TRBV7-8	-	-
CASRSAGSNYGYTF	TGTGCCAGCAGATCTGCGGGAAGTAACTATGGCTACACCTTC	TRBJ1-2	TRBV2	-	once
CASSLASGGSYEQYF	TGTGCCAGCAGCTTAGCTAGCGGGGGATCCTACGAGCAGTACTTC	TRBJ2-7	TRBV7-2	TRBD2	-
CASSEYTGTGVSGNTIYF	TGCGCCAGCAGCGAATATACCGGGACAGGGGTCTCTGGAAACACCATATATTTT	TRBJ1-3	TRBV5-1	TRBD1	-
CASSVGTTGGVGYGYTF	TGTGCCAGCAGCGTAGGTACCACAGGGGGCGTAGGTTATGGCTACACCTTC	TRBJ1-2	TRBV9	TRBD1	-
CASSPRTGVNTGELFF	TGTGCCAGCAGCCCTCGGACAGGGGTCAACACCGGGGAGCTGTTTTTT	TRBJ2-2	TRBV4-2	TRBD1	-
CASAQLQGSGYTF	TGTGCTAGTGCGCAACTACAGGGGAGCGGCTACACCTTC	TRBJ1-2	TRBV12-5	TRBD1	-
CASSLLGETQYF	TGTGCCAGCAGTTTACTGGGAGAGACCCAGTACTTC	TRBJ2-5	TRBV12-3/TRBV12-4	-	-
CASSIQTGENTEAFF	TGTGCCAGCAGCATACAGACAGGGGAGAACACTGAAGCTTTCTTT	TRBJ1-1	TRBV7-2	TRBD1	-
CAWGWDRVDEQYF	TGTGCCTGGGGTTGGGACAGGGTCGACGAGCAGTACTTC	TRBJ2-7	TRBV30	TRBD1	-
CASSGPDREETQYF	TGCGCCAGCAGCGGCCCGGACAGGGAAGAGACCCAGTACTTC	TRBJ2-5	TRBV5-1	TRBD1	-
CASSPDRGGTEAFF	TGTGCCAGCAGCCCTGACAGGGGGGGCACTGAAGCTTTCTTT	TRBJ1-1	TRBV7-9	TRBD1	-